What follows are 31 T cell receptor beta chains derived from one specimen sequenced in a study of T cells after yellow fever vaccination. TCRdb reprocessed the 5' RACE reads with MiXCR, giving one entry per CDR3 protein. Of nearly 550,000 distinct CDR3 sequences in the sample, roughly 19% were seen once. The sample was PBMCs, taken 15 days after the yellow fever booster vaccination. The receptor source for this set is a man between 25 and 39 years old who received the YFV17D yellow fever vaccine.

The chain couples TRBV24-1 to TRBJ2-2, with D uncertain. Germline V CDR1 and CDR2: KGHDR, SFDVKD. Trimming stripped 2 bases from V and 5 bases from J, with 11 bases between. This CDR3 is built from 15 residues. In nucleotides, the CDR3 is TGTGCCACCAGTGATTCGGCATATGTTACCGGGGAGCTGTTTTTT. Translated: CATSDSAYVTGELFF.

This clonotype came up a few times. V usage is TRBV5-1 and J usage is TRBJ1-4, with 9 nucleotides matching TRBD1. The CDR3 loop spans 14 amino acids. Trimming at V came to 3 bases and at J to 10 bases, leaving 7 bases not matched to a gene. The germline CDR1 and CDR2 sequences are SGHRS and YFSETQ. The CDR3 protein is CASSYTGTGRKLFF. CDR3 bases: TGCGCCAGCAGCTACACCGGGACAGGGCGAAAACTGTTTTTT.

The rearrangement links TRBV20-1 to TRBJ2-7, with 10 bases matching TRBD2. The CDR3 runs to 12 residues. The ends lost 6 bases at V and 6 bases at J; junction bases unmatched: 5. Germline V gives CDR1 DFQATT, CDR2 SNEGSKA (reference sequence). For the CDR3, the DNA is TGCAGTGCCACTCTAGCGGGAGCCGAGCAGTACTTC. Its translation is CSATLAGAEQYF.

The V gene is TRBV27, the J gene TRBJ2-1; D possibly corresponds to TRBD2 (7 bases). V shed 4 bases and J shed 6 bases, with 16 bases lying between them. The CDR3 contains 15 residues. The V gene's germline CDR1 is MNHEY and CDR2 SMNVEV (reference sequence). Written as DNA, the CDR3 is TGTGCCAGCAGTTGGGGGGGGGCCCTCGGCAATGAGCAGTTCTTC. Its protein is CASSWGGALGNEQFF.

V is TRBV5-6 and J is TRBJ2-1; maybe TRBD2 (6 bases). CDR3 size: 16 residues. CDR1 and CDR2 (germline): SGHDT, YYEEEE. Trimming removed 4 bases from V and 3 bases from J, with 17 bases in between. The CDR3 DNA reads TGTGCCAGCAGCCCGGACACGGGAGCCTTCTACAATGAGCAGTTCTTC. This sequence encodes CASSPDTGAFYNEQFF.

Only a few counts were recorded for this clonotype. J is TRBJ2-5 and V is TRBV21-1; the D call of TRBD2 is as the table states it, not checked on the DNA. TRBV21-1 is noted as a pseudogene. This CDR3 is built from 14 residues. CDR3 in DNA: TGTGCCAGCAGCAAAGGGGGCCCTCAAGAGACCCAGTACTTC. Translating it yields CASSKGGPQETQYF.

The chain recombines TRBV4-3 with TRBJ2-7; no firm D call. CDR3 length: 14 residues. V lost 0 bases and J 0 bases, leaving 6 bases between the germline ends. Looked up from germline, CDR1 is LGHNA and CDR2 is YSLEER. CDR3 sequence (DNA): TGCGCCAGCAGCCAAGAACCGAGCTCCTACGAGCAGTACTTC. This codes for CASSQEPSSYEQYF.

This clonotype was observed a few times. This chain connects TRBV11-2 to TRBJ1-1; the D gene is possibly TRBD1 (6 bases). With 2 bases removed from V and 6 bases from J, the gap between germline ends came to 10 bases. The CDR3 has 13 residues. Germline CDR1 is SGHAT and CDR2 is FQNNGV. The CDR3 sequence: CASSLSWTAEAFF. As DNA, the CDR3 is TGTGCCAGCAGCTTATCTTGGACAGCTGAAGCTTTCTTT.

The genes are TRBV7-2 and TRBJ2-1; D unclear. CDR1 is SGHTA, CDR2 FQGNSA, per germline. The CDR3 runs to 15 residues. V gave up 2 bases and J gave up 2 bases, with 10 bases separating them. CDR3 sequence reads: CASSLIFLPYNEQFF. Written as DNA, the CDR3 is TGTGCCAGCAGCTTAATTTTCCTGCCCTACAATGAGCAGTTCTTC.

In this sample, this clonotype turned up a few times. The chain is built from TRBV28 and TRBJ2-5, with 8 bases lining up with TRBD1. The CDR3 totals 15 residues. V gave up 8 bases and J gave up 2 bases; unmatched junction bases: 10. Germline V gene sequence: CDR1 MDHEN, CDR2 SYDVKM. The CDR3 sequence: CASSNGQGKQETQYF. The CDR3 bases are TGTGCCAGCTCAAATGGACAGGGCAAACAAGAGACCCAGTACTTC.

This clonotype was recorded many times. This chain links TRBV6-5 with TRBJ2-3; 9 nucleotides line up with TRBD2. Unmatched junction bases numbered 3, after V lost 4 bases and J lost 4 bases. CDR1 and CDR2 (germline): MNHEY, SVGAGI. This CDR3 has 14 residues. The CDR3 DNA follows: TGTGCCAGCAGTTTGGTAGCGGGAGCAGATACGCAGTATTTT. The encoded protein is CASSLVAGADTQYF.

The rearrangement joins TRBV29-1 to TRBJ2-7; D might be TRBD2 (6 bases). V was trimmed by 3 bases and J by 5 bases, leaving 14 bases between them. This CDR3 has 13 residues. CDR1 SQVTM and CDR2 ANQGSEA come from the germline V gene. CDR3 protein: CSVDRAGGDEQYF. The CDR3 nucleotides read TGCAGCGTTGACAGGGCCGGAGGGGACGAGCAGTACTTC.

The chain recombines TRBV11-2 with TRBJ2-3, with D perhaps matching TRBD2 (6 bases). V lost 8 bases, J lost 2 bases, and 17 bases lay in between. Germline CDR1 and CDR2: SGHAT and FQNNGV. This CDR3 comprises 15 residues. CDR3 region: CASLRKAGHTDTQYF. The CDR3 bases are TGTGCCAGCCTGAGGAAAGCGGGTCACACAGATACGCAGTATTTT.

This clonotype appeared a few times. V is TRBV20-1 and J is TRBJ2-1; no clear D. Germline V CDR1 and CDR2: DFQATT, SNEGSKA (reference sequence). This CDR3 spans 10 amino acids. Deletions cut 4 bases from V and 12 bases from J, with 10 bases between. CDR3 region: CSAILWGQFF. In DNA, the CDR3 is TGCAGTGCTATCTTGTGGGGGCAGTTCTTC.

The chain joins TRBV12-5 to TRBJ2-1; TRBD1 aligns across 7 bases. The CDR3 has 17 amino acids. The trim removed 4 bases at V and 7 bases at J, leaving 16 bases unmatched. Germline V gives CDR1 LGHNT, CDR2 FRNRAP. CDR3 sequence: CASGSPTGLMNTNEQFF. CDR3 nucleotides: TGTGCTAGTGGTTCACCGACAGGGCTAATGAATACGAATGAGCAGTTCTTC.

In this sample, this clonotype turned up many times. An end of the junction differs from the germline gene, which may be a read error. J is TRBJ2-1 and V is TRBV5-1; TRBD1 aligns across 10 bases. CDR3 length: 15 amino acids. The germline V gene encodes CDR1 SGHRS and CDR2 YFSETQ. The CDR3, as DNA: TGTGCCAGCAGCTTGGGACAGGGGACCTACAATGAGCAGTTCTTC. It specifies CASSLGQGTYNEQFF.

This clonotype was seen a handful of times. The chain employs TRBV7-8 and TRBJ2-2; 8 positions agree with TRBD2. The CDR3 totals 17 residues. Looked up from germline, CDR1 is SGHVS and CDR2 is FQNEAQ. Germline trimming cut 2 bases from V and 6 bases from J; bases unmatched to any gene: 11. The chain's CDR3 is CASSLIGREGISGELFF. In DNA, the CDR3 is TGTGCCAGCAGCTTAATAGGCCGGGAGGGGATTTCCGGGGAGCTGTTTTTT.

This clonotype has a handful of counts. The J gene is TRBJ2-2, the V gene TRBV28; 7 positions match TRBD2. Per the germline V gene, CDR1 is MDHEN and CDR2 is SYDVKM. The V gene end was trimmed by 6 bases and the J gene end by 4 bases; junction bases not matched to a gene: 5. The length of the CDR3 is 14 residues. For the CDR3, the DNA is TGTGCCAGCAGGGCAGCGGGATTCACCGGGGAGCTGTTTTTT. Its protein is CASRAAGFTGELFF.

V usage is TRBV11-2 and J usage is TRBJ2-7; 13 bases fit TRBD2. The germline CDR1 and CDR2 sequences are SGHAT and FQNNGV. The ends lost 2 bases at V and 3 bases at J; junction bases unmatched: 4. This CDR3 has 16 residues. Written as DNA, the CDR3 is TGTGCCAGCAGCTTAACCCGGACTAGCGGGAGCTACGAGCAGTACTTC. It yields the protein CASSLTRTSGSYEQYF.

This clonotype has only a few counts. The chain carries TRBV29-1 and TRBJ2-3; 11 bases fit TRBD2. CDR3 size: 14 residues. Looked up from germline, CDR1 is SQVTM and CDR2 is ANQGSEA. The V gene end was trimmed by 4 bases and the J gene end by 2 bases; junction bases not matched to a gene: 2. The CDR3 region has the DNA TGCAGCGTTGTAGCGGGAGGGTTCACAGATACGCAGTATTTT. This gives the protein CSVVAGGFTDTQYF.

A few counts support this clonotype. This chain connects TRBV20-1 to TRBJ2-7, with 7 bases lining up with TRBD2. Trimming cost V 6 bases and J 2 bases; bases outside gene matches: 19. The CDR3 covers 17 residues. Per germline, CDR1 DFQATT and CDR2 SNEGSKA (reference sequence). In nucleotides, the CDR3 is TGCAGTGCCCAGAGAGGGAGGGTTGGAGCTCGGGCCTACGAGCAGTACTTC. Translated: CSAQRGRVGARAYEQYF.

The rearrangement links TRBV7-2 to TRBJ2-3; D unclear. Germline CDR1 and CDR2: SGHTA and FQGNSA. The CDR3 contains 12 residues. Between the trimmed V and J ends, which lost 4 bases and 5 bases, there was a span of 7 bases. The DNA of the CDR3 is TGTGCCAGCAGCTCAAAGGGAGATACGCAGTATTTT. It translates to CASSSKGDTQYF.

The CDR3 region has the DNA TGCAGTGCTAGACGGGCGGGAGGCGCCTACAATGAGCAGTTCTTC. Its translation: CSARRAGGAYNEQFF. The chain uses TRBV20-1 and TRBJ2-1; 8 bases are shared with TRBD2. The CDR3 covers 15 residues. V lost 2 bases and J lost 2; bases outside the gene matches: 5. Germline lookup yields CDR1 DFQATT and CDR2 SNEGSKA (reference sequence).

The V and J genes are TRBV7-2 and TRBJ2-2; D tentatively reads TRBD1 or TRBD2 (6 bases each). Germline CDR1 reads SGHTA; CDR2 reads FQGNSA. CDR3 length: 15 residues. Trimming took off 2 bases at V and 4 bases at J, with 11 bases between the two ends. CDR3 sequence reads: CASSLKGGSTGELFF. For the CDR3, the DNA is TGTGCCAGCAGCTTAAAAGGGGGGTCCACCGGGGAGCTGTTTTTT.

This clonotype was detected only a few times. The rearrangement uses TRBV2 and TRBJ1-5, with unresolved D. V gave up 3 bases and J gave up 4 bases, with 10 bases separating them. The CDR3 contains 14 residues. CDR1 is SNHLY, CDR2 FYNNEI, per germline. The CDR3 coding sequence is TGTGCCAGCAGTGATTCGGTAGAAAATCAGCCCCAGCATTTT. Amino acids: CASSDSVENQPQHF.

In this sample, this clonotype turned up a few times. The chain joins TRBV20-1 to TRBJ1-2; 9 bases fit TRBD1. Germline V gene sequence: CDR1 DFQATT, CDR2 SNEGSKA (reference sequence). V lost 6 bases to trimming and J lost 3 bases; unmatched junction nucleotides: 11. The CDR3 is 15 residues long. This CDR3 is CSALATGGRDYGYTF. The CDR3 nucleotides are TGCAGTGCCCTCGCTACAGGGGGCAGAGACTATGGCTACACCTTC.

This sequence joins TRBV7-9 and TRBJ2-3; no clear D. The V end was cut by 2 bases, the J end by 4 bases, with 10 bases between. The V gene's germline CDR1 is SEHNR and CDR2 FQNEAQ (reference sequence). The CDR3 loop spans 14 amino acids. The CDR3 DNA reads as TGTGCCAGCAGCTTAATAGCCGCCCCAGATACGCAGTATTTT. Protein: CASSLIAAPDTQYF.

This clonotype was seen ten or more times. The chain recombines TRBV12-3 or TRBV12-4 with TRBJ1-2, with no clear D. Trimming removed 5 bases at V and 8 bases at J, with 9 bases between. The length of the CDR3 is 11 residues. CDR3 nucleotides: TGTGCCAGCAGTCCTCTCTTAGGCTACACCTTC. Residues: CASSPLLGYTF.

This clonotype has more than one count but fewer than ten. CDR3 loop: CASLRGPTSMNTGELFF. CDR3 sequence (DNA): TGTGCCAGCCTTCGTGGCCCCACTAGCATGAACACCGGGGAGCTGTTTTTT. The chain employs TRBV12-3 or TRBV12-4 and TRBJ2-2, with D possibly TRBD2 on 6 matching bases. Trimming removed 8 bases from V and 1 base from J, with 20 bases in between. The CDR3 extends over 17 amino acids.

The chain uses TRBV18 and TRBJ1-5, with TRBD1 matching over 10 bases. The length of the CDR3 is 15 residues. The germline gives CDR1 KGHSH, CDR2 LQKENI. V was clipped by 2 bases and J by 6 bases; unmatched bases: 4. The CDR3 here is CASSPDRGHIQPQHF. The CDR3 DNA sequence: TGTGCCAGCTCACCAGACAGGGGGCACATTCAGCCCCAGCATTTT.

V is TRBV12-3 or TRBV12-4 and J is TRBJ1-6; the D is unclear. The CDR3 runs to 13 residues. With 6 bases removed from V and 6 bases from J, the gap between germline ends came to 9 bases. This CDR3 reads CASSPPGNSPLHF. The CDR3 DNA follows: TGTGCCAGCAGCCCTCCCGGTAATTCACCCCTCCACTTT.